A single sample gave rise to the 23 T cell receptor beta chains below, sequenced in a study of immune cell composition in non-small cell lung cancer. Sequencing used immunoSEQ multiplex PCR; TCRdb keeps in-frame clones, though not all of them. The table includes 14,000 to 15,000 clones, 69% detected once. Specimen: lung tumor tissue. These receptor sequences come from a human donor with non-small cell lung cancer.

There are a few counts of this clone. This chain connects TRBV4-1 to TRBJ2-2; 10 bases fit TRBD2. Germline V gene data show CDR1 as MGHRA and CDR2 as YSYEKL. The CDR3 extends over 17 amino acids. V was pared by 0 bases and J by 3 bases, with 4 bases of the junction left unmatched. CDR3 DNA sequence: TGCGCCAGCAGCCAAGAAGGTAGCGGGGGGTACACCGGGGAGCTGTTTTTT. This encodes CASSQEGSGGYTGELFF.

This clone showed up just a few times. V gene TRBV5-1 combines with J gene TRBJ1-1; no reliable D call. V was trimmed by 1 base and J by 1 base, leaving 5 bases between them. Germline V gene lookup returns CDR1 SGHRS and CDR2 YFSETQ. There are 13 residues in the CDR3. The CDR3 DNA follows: TGCGCCAGCAGCTTGTACTCGAACACTGAAGCTTTCTTT. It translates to CASSLYSNTEAFF.

The CDR3 region is CASSLGQGIQYF. In nucleotides, the CDR3 is TGTGCCAGCAGCTTAGGACAGGGCATTCAGTACTTC. The J gene is TRBJ2-4, the V gene TRBV5-8; TRBD1 aligns across 8 bases. Germline CDR1 and CDR2: SGHTS and YDEGEE. The CDR3 runs 12 residues. J gave up 9 bases and V 2 bases, and 1 base lay outside the gene matches.

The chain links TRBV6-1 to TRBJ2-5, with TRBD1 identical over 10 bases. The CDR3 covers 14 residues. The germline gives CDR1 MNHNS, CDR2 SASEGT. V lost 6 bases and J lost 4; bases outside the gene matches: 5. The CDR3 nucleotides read TGTGCCAGCAGCCGGGACAGGGGAGGAGAGACCCAGTACTTC. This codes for CASSRDRGGETQYF.

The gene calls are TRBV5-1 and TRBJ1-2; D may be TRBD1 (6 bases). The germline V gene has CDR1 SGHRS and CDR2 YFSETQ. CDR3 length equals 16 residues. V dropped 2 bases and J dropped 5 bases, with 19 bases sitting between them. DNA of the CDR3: TGCGCCAGCAGCTTTTCCGGGGGGCCCCGAACTTATGGCTACACCTTC. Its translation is CASSFSGGPRTYGYTF.

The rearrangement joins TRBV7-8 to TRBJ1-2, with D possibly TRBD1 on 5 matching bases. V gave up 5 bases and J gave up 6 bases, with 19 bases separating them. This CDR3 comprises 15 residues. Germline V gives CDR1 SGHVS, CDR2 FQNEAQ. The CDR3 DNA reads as TGTGCCAGCAGCCTCGGGTATGACAGCTGGAATGGCTACACCTTC. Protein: CASSLGYDSWNGYTF.

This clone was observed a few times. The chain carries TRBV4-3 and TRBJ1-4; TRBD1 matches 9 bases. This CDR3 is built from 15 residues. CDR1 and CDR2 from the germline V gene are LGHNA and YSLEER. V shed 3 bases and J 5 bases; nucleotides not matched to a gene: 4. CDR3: CASSQLGQGNEKLFF. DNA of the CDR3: TGCGCCAGCAGCCAGCTAGGACAGGGGAATGAAAAACTGTTTTTT.

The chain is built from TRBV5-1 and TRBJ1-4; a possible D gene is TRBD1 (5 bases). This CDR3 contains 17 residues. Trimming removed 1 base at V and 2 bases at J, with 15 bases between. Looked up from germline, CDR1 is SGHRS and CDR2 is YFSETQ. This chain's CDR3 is CASSLWGGARTNEKLFF. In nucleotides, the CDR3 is TGCGCCAGCAGCTTGTGGGGCGGGGCACGGACTAATGAAAAACTGTTTTTT.

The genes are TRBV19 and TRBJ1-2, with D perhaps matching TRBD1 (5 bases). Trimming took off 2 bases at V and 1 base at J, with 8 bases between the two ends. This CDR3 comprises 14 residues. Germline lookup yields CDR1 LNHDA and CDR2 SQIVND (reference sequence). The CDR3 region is CASSIRGSNYGYTF. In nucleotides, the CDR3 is TGTGCCAGTAGTATAAGGGGCAGTAACTATGGCTACACCTTC.

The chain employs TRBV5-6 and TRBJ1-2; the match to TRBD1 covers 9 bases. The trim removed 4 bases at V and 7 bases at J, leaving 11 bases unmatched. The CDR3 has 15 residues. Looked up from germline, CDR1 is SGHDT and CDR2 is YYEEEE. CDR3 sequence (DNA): TGTGCCAGCAGCCCTCCCTTGGACAGGGGTACTGGCTACACCTTC. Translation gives CASSPPLDRGTGYTF.

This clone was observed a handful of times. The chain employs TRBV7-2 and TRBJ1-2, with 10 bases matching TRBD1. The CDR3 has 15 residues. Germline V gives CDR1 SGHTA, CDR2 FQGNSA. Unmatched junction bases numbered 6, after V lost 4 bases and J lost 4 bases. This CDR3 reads CASSSPGQGIYGYTF. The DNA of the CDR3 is TGTGCCAGCAGCTCCCCGGGACAGGGGATCTATGGCTACACCTTC.

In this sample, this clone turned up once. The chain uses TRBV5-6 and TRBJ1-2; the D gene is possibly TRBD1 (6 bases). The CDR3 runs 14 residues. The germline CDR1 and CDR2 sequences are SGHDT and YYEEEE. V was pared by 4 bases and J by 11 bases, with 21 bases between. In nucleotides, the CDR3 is TGTGCCAGCAGCCTCGGACAGATTAGACCTGTATACACCTTC. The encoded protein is CASSLGQIRPVYTF.

CDR3 sequence reads: CASARQGLTGELFF. The CDR3 DNA follows: TGTGCCAGCGCCAGACAGGGTCTTACCGGGGAGCTGTTTTTT. The chain carries TRBV9 and TRBJ2-2; 7 positions match TRBD1. Germline CDR1 is SGDLS and CDR2 is YYNGEE. The ends lost 7 bases at V and 5 bases at J; junction bases unmatched: 8. CDR3 length: 14 residues.

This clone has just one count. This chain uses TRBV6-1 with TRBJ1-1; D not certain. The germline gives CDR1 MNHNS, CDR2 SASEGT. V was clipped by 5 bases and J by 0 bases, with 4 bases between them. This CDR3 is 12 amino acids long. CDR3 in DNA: TGTGCCAGCAGTCTGTTGAACACTGAAGCTTTCTTT. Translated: CASSLLNTEAFF.

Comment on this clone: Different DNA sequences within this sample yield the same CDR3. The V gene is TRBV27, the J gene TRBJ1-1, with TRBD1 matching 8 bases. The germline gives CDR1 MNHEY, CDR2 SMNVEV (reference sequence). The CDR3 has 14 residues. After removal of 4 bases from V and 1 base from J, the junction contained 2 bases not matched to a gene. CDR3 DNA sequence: TGTGCCAGCAGTTATGACAGGGGGAACACTGAAGCTTTCTTT. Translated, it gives CASSYDRGNTEAFF.

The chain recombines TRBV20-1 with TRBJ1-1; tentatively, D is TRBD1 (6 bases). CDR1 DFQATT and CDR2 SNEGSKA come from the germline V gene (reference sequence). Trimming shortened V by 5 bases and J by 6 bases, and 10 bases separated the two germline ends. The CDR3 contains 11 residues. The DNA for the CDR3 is TGCAGTGCTTCCTGGGGGCCTGAAGCTTTCTTT. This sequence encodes CSASWGPEAFF.

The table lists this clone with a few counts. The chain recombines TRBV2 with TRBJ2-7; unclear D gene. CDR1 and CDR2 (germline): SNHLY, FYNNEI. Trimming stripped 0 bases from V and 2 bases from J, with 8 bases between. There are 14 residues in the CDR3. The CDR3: CASSEAHGAYEQYF. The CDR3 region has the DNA TGTGCCAGCAGTGAAGCTCACGGTGCCTACGAGCAGTACTTC.

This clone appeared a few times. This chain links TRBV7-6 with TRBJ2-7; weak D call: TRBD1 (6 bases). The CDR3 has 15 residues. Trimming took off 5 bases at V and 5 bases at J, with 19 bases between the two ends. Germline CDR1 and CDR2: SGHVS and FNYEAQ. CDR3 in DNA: TGTGCCAGCAGCAAGGTTGGTCTGGGGGCGGACGAGCAGTACTTC. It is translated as CASSKVGLGADEQYF. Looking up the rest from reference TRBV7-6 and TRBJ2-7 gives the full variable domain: GAGVSQSPRYKVTKRGQDVALRCDPISGHVSLYWYRQALGQGPEFLTYFNYEAQQDKSGLPNDRFSAERPEGSISTLTIQRTEQRDSAMYRCASSKVGLGADEQYFGPGTRLTVT.

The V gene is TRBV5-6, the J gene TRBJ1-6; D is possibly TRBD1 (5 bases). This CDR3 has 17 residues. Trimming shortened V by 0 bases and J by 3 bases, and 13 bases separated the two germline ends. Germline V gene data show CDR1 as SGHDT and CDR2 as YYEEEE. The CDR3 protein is CASSLASQANYNSPLHF. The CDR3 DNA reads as TGTGCCAGCAGCTTGGCCTCACAGGCAAACTATAATTCACCCCTCCACTTT.

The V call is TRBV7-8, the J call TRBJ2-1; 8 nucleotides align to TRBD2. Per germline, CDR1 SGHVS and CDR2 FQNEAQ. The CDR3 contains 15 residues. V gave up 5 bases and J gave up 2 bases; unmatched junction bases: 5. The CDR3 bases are TGTGCCAGCAGCCAGAGCGGGGGAGCCTACAATGAGCAGTTCTTC. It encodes CASSQSGGAYNEQFF.

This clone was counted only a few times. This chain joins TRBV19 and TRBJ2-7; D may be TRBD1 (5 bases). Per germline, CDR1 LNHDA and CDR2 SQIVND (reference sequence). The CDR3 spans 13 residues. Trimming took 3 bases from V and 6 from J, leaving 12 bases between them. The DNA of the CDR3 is TGTGCCAGTAGTATCCAGGGTATCGCCGAGCAGTACTTC. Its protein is CASSIQGIAEQYF.

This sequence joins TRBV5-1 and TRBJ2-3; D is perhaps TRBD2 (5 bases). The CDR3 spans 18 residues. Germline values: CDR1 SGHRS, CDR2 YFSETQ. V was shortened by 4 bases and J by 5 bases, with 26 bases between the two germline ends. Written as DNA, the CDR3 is TGCGCCAGCAGCCTGTTGCGGACCAGCGCCGGGGTGGGAGATACGCAGTATTTT. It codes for CASSLLRTSAGVGDTQYF.

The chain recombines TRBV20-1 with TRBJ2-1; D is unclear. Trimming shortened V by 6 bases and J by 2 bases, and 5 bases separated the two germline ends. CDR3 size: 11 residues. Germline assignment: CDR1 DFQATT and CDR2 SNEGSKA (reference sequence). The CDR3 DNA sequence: TGCAGTGCCATCCCCTACAATGAGCAGTTCTTC. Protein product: CSAIPYNEQFF.